This TCR beta chain was sequenced for a study of T cells expressing NK-cell markers (dated by TCRdb to the early 2020s). About the investigation overall: In sorted CD3+CD56+NKG2C+, CD3+CD56+NKG2C- and CD3+CD56-NKG2C+ T-cell subsets from eight or nine donors, TCR beta-chain repertoires were profiled. Seven of the eight sequenced donors were HCMV-seropositive and one was HCMV-seronegative. The libraries were sequenced on Illumina HiSeq 2000/2500, MiSeq or NextSeq, producing 2 x 150 bp reads. All eight donors whose samples were sequenced were randomly selected healthy volunteers, three of them men and five women.

What the authors observed across the whole study: For 6 or 7 donors, the dominant CD3+CD56+NKG2C+ clonotypes were among the top 10 CD8+ clonotypes and accounted for about 1.0-8% of CD8+ T cells. Whether the expanded NKG2C-expressing T cell clones were specific for HCMV antigens was left unclear. Those dominant clonotypes were again the most abundant among CD3+CD56-NKG2C+ cells in a handful of donors, at roughly 25-65%.

The instrument was an Illumina HiSeq 2000. TCR beta cDNA libraries were made by 5'RACE template switching that added a universal primer site and unique molecular identifiers. cDNA synthesis was primed from the TCR beta constant segment and was followed by two successive PCR amplification steps. The source study handled its data this way. MIGEC was used to demultiplex reads and group the reads by UMI, and MiTCR was used to assemble and quantify clonotypes. To exclude erroneous sequences, any TCR cDNA sequence not supported by at least two reads was discarded. The tcR package was used for downstream repertoire analysis, and clonotypes were matched across fractions by CDR3 nucleotide sequence plus V segment. VDJmatch was used to annotate antigen specificity against VDJdb, with one amino acid substitution allowed in CDR3. Through TCRdb reprocessing, the reads give one entry per CDR3 protein sequence; DNA is omitted. The V and J calls and clone size come from TCRdb's table, not from the authors' own analysis. The sample's own table lists 120,000 to 150,000 distinct CDR3 sequences. The ten largest account for 12% of the sample.

A remark on this clonotype: Its antigen has not been determined.

HCMV-specific IgG was detected in serum with a commercial ELISA kit to determine HCMV serostatus. Peripheral blood mononuclear cells were isolated from blood by Ficoll density gradient centrifugation. The germline V gene yields ENHRY for CDR1 and SYGVKD for CDR2. The CDR3 contains 12 residues, cysteine and phenylalanine counted. No nucleotide data were recorded. The sequence joins TRBV10-3 to TRBJ1-3; TCRdb reports TRBD1, a call that lacks DNA to check it against. The TCR was taken from a man younger than 30 in good health. Donor details come from another sample of the same person, matched by shared clones. Input material: blood T cells: a sorted CD56 or NKG2C T cell subset, CD4+ or CD8+ T cells, or bulk PBMC T cells (not recorded which). CDR3 sequence: CAIRPAGDTIYF.